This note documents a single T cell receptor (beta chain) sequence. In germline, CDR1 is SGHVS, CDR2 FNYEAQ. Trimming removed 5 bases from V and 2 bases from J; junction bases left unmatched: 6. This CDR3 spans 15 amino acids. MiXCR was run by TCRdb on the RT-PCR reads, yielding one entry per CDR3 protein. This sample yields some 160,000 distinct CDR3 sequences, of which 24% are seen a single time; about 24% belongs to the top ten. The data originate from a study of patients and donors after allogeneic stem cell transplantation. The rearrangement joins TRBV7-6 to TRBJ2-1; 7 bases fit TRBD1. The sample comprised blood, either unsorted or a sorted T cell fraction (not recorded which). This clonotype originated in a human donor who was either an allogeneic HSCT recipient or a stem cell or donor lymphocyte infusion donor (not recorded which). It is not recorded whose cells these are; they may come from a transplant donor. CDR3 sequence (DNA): TGTGCCAGCAGCCGCGACAGGGCGCCCTACAATGAGCAGTTCTTC. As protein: CASSRDRAPYNEQFF.